This entry lists 29 T cell receptor beta chains sequenced from one sample in a study of response to subunit inactivated influenza vaccine. MiXCR, run by TCRdb on the RT-PCR reads, gives a single entry per CDR3 protein. Counted here are hundreds of thousands of distinct CDR3 sequences, over 9.5% occurring once; the ten biggest clones make up 10%. Material: PBMCs from blood, obtained on the day of vaccination. These receptors were obtained from a man aged 45-60 years who received an inactivated influenza vaccine.

CDR3 DNA: TGCGCCAGCAGCCCCAAGTTCGAGGGGGAGCTGTTTTTT. Protein product: CASSPKFEGELFF. V usage is TRBV5-1 and J usage is TRBJ2-2; no clear D gene. V gave up 4 bases and J gave up 8 bases, with 12 bases separating them. CDR3 length: 13 amino acids. Germline V lookup: CDR1 SGHRS, CDR2 YFSETQ.

This clonotype was seen only a few times. V gene TRBV28 combines with J gene TRBJ2-3; 13 nucleotides match TRBD2. V shed 5 bases and J 2 bases; nucleotides not matched to a gene: 7. CDR3 size: 17 residues. Germline-derived CDR1 and CDR2 are MDHEN and SYDVKM. CDR3 residues: CASSQTSGGTFTDTQYF. The CDR3 DNA sequence: TGTGCCAGCAGTCAGACTAGCGGGGGGACATTCACAGATACGCAGTATTTT.

This clonotype was recorded a few times. The chain combines TRBV12-3 or TRBV12-4 with TRBJ2-3, with D possibly being TRBD2 (6 bases). The CDR3 is 17 residues long. Trimming left V 2 bases short and J 4 bases short, with 19 bases between. The CDR3 reads CASSLRVGGPAADTQYF. CDR3 nucleotide sequence: TGTGCCAGCAGTTTAAGGGTGGGGGGACCAGCGGCAGATACGCAGTATTTT.

The chain carries TRBV6-2 or TRBV6-3 and TRBJ2-7; perhaps TRBD1 as D (6 bases). There are 15 residues in the CDR3. V lost 5 bases and J lost 4, with 18 bases in between. The germline V gene encodes CDR1 MNHEY and CDR2 SVGEGT. Written as DNA, the CDR3 is TGTGCCAGCAGTGACAGACCCGGGACATCTTACGAGCAGTACTTC. Its protein is CASSDRPGTSYEQYF.

This clonotype has at least ten counts. The J gene is TRBJ2-6, the V gene TRBV29-1; 8 bases are shared with TRBD1. V lost 3 bases, J lost 2 bases, and 3 bases stayed unmatched. The CDR3 sequence is 15 residues long. Germline V CDR1 and CDR2: SQVTM, ANQGSEA. This CDR3 reads CSVETGVTGANVLTF. CDR3 bases: TGCAGCGTTGAGACAGGGGTGACTGGGGCCAACGTCCTGACTTTC.

The chain is built from TRBV19 and TRBJ1-6, with D possibly matching TRBD1 (6 bases). Trimming shortened V by 4 bases and J by 9 bases, and 16 bases separated the two germline ends. The CDR3 covers 15 residues. Germline CDR1 is LNHDA and CDR2 is SQIVND (reference sequence). The CDR3 DNA is TGTGCCAGTAGTACCCGAGTGGGGGCGGGTTCACCCCTCCACTTT. Amino acids: CASSTRVGAGSPLHF.

This clonotype was seen a single time. This chain links TRBV7-2 with TRBJ2-7; D is uncertain. CDR1 is SGHTA and CDR2 is FQGNSA in the germline V gene. CDR3 length equals 14 residues. The germline V and J ends were trimmed by 1 base and 3 bases, with 10 bases remaining between them. The CDR3 is CASSLDPQHYEQYF. Written as DNA, the CDR3 is TGTGCCAGCAGCTTAGATCCTCAGCACTACGAGCAGTACTTC.

This clonotype has just a few counts. The rearrangement uses TRBV10-3 and TRBJ2-3; 7 nucleotides match TRBD2. From germline, CDR1 is ENHRY and CDR2 SYGVKD. CDR3 length: 14 amino acids. The V segment lost 10 bases and the J segment 5 bases; nucleotides outside the gene matches: 12. In nucleotides, the CDR3 is TGTGCCACCATCCTAGGCGGGAGTCAAGATACGCAGTATTTT. Translated: CATILGGSQDTQYF.

The chain links TRBV7-9 to TRBJ1-3; D call uncertain. Trimming stripped 3 bases from V and 0 bases from J, with 6 bases between. The germline gives CDR1 SEHNR, CDR2 FQNEAQ (reference sequence). This CDR3 comprises 14 residues. The CDR3 nucleotides are TGTGCCAGCAGCTTTCCGAGCTCTGGAAACACCATATATTTT. The encoded protein is CASSFPSSGNTIYF.

This clonotype was found a few times. The CDR3 region has the DNA TGTGCCAGCAGCAATATGGCCCGGGACATCTCGAACACCGGGGAGCTGTTTTTT. Translating gives CASSNMARDISNTGELFF. The chain combines TRBV5-5 with TRBJ2-2; TRBD1 is a possible D gene (6 bases). The CDR3 consists of 18 residues. V was shortened by 4 bases and J by 0 bases, with 19 bases between the two germline ends. CDR1 and CDR2 from the germline V gene are SGHKS and YYEKEE (reference sequence).

The chain recombines TRBV13 with TRBJ2-3; 8 bases match TRBD1. Per the germline V gene, CDR1 is PRHDT and CDR2 is FYEKMQ (reference sequence). The CDR3 runs 13 residues. The J segment lost 7 bases and the V segment lost 4 bases, leaving 4 bases of the junction unmatched. CDR3 in DNA: TGTGCCAGCAGCTCCGACAGGGGAAATACGCAGTATTTT. Protein: CASSSDRGNTQYF.

The gene calls are TRBV28 and TRBJ2-7; 8 nucleotides align to TRBD2. The trim removed 6 bases at V and 4 bases at J, leaving 5 bases unmatched. Germline assignment: CDR1 MDHEN and CDR2 SYDVKM. This CDR3 contains 13 residues. The CDR3 nucleotides read TGTGCCAGCAGGCAGCGGGAGAGGTACGAGCAGTACTTC. It yields the protein CASRQRERYEQYF.

At least ten counts were recorded for this clonotype. The rearrangement links TRBV6-2 or TRBV6-3 to TRBJ2-1; perhaps TRBD2 as D (5 bases). CDR1 and CDR2 (germline): MNHEY, SVGEGT. Trimming took 6 bases from V and 6 from J, leaving 12 bases between them. The CDR3 has 13 amino acids. The CDR3 region has the DNA TGTGCCAGCAGCCCGGACTGGATCAATGAGCAGTTCTTC. The encoded protein is CASSPDWINEQFF.

The chain is built from TRBV27 and TRBJ2-3; the match to TRBD2 covers 11 bases. V lost 10 bases, J lost 4 bases, and 4 bases stayed unmatched. The CDR3 has 13 residues. Germline CDR1 is MNHEY and CDR2 is SMNVEV (reference sequence). CDR3: CATGTSGSDTQYF. CDR3 bases: TGTGCCACCGGGACTAGCGGATCAGATACGCAGTATTTT.

This chain links TRBV18 with TRBJ2-1; 11 bases fit TRBD1. Trimming removed 0 bases from V and 6 bases from J; junction bases left unmatched: 4. The CDR3 is 16 residues long. CDR1 is KGHSH and CDR2 is LQKENI in the germline V gene. CDR3 sequence: CASSPPGTGGINEQFF. CDR3 DNA: TGTGCCAGCTCACCACCCGGGACAGGGGGGATCAATGAGCAGTTCTTC. Using reference TRBV18 and TRBJ2-1 for the parts outside the CDR3, the full variable domain is NAGVMQNPRHLVRRRGQEARLRCSPMKGHSHVYWYRQLPEEGLKFMVYLQKENIIDESGMPKERFSAEFPKEGPSILRIQQVVRGDSAAYFCASSPPGTGGINEQFFGPGTRLTVL.

This chain connects TRBV6-5 to TRBJ2-2; perhaps TRBD2 as D (6 bases). The CDR3 runs 16 residues. V was pared by 2 bases and J by 6 bases, with 16 bases between. CDR1 MNHEY and CDR2 SVGAGI come from the germline V gene. CDR3 sequence: CASSYTGTPPAGELFF. In DNA, the CDR3 is TGTGCCAGCAGTTACACCGGGACTCCCCCAGCCGGGGAGCTGTTTTTT.

This clonotype was seen a few times. The rearrangement joins TRBV11-2 to TRBJ2-4; D ambiguous. V was clipped by 5 bases and J by 0 bases, with 11 bases between them. The CDR3 is 15 amino acids. Per germline, CDR1 SGHAT and CDR2 FQNNGV. DNA for the CDR3: TGTGCCAGCAGCCTCCGAACAGTAGCCAAAAACATTCAGTACTTC. Amino acid sequence: CASSLRTVAKNIQYF.

There are many counts of this clonotype. CDR3 amino acids: CSVYRDLDGEQFF. The CDR3, as DNA: TGCAGCGTATACCGGGACCTCGACGGTGAGCAGTTCTTC. This chain joins TRBV29-1 and TRBJ2-1; D could derive from TRBD1 or TRBD2 (5 bases each). The V and J ends lost 6 bases and 9 bases respectively, with 18 bases between them. The CDR3 covers 13 residues. Germline V gene sequence: CDR1 SQVTM, CDR2 ANQGSEA.

This chain links TRBV20-1 with TRBJ2-7; 15 bases are a match to TRBD2. V dropped 6 bases and J dropped 0; count of bases not matched to a gene: 9. CDR3 length equals 17 residues. Germline values: CDR1 DFQATT, CDR2 SNEGSKA (reference sequence). The CDR3: CSAPGLAGGLLSYEQYF. CDR3 nucleotide sequence: TGCAGTGCACCGGGACTAGCGGGGGGCCTCCTCTCCTACGAGCAGTACTTC.

The chain combines TRBV6-2 or TRBV6-3 with TRBJ1-3, with D unresolved. CDR3 length: 14 amino acids. The germline V gene has CDR1 MNHEY and CDR2 SVGEGT. Trimming pared 6 bases from V and 4 bases from J, leaving 13 bases between. CDR3 sequence reads: CASSPIASGNTIYF. CDR3 sequence (DNA): TGTGCCAGCAGCCCAATTGCTTCGGGAAACACCATATATTTT.

The rearrangement joins TRBV5-1 to TRBJ1-1; 12 nucleotides match TRBD1. After removal of 3 bases from V and 0 bases from J, the junction contained 3 bases not matched to a gene. Per the germline V gene, CDR1 is SGHRS and CDR2 is YFSETQ. This CDR3 spans 16 amino acids. The CDR3 here is CASSSGTGGLNTEAFF. DNA for the CDR3: TGCGCCAGCAGCTCCGGGACAGGGGGCTTGAACACTGAAGCTTTCTTT.

This clonotype occurred a few times. The chain couples TRBV7-6 to TRBJ2-4; TRBD2 aligns across 11 bases. Germline values: CDR1 SGHVS, CDR2 FNYEAQ. The ends lost 5 bases at V and 0 bases at J; junction bases unmatched: 9. The CDR3 totals 18 residues. The CDR3 DNA reads TGTGCCAGCAGCGCGAGGGCTAGCGGGGGGATAGCCAAAAACATTCAGTACTTC. Encoded protein: CASSARASGGIAKNIQYF.

The V call is TRBV7-2, the J call TRBJ1-1, with D unresolved. The germline CDR1 and CDR2 sequences are SGHTA and FQGNSA. V was shortened by 1 base and J by 5 bases, with 11 bases between the two germline ends. This CDR3 contains 14 residues. The CDR3 DNA follows: TGTGCCAGCAGCTTAGAATTTAGGGTTACTGAAGCTTTCTTT. Protein sequence: CASSLEFRVTEAFF.

This clonotype was recorded a few times. The J gene is TRBJ1-2, the V gene TRBV28, with D maybe TRBD1 (6 bases). The CDR3 is 15 residues long. The V end was cut by 8 bases, the J end by 3 bases, with 19 bases between. From germline, CDR1 is MDHEN and CDR2 SYDVKM. CDR3: CASYPRAGVDYGYTF. In DNA form, the CDR3 reads TGTGCCAGCTATCCGCGGGCAGGGGTCGACTATGGCTACACCTTC.

This clonotype has only a few counts. V is TRBV28 and J is TRBJ2-7; 7 nucleotides match TRBD2. Germline V lookup: CDR1 MDHEN, CDR2 SYDVKM. The CDR3 runs to 14 residues. The V segment lost 7 bases and the J segment 3 bases; nucleotides outside the gene matches: 9. CDR3 sequence (DNA): TGTGCCAGCAAACCTTGGGGGGGGTACTACGAGCAGTACTTC. This codes for CASKPWGGYYEQYF.

The genes are TRBV12-3 or TRBV12-4 and TRBJ2-7, with D uncertain. The V end lost 7 bases, the J end lost 3 bases, and 13 bases lay between the germline ends. There are 13 residues in the CDR3. The chain's CDR3 is CASTHDSYYEQYF. The CDR3 DNA reads TGTGCCAGCACCCATGATAGTTACTACGAGCAGTACTTC.

This clonotype was observed a handful of times. This chain links TRBV6-2 or TRBV6-3 with TRBJ2-6, with D uncertain. The germline CDR1 and CDR2 sequences are MNHEY and SVGEGT. The CDR3 consists of 16 residues. V was shortened by 6 bases and J by 2 bases, with 14 bases between the two germline ends. The CDR3 nucleotides read TGTGCCAGCAGCACCATGGGGTTTGCTGGGGCCAACGTCCTGACTTTC. This codes for CASSTMGFAGANVLTF.

V and J are TRBV4-2 and TRBJ2-7, with 7 bases fitting TRBD2. The germline V gene has CDR1 LGHNA and CDR2 YNFKEQ. This CDR3 contains 15 residues. V lost 4 bases, J lost 2 bases, and 8 bases stayed unmatched. CDR3 coding DNA: TGTGCCAGCAGCCCTCCTCTAGCGGACCCCTACGAGCAGTACTTC. Encoded protein: CASSPPLADPYEQYF.

At least ten counts were recorded for this clonotype. The chain joins TRBV7-9 to TRBJ2-3, with D unresolved. Germline CDR1 SEHNR, CDR2 FQNEAQ (reference sequence). The CDR3 extends over 12 amino acids. V lost 8 bases, J lost 3 bases, and 9 bases lay in between. The CDR3 DNA follows: TGTGCCAGCGGACCCCGGACAGATACGCAGTATTTT. Translated: CASGPRTDTQYF. The whole variable domain, filled in from reference TRBV7-9 and TRBJ2-3, reads DTGVSQNPRHKITKRGQNVTFRCDPISEHNRLYWYRQTLGQGPEFLTYFQNEAQLEKSRLLSDRFSAERPKGSFSTLEIQRTEQGDSAMYLCASGPRTDTQYFGPGTRLTVL.